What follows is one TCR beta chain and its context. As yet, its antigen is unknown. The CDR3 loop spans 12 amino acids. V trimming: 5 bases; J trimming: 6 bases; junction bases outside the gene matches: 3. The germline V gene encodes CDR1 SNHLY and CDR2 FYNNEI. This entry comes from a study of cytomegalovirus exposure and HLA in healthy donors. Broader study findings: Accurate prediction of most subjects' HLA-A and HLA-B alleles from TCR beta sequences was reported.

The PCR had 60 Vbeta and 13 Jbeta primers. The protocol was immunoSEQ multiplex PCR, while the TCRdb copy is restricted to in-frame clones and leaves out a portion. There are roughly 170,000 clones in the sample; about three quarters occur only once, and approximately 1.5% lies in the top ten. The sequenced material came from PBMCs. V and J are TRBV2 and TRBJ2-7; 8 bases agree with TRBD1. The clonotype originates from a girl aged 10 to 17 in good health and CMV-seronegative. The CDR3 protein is CASSTQGGEQYF. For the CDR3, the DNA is TGTGCCAGCAGTACACAGGGGGGCGAGCAGTACTTC.